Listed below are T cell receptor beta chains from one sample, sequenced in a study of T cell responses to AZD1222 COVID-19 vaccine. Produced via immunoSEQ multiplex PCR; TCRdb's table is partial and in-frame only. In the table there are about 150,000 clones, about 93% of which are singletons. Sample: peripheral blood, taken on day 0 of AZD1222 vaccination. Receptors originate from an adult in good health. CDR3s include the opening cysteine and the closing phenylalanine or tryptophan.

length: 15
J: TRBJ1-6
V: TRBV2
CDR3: CASKQQGAGNSPLHF

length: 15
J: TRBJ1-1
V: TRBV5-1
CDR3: CASSWGQGANTEAFF

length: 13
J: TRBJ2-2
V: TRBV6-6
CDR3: CASSYSRDGELFF

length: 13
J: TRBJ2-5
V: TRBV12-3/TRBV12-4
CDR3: CASSLLGRETQYF

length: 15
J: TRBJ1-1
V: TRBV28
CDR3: CASSHPGGLNTEAFF

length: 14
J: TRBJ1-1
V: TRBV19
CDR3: CASSVGQASTEAFF

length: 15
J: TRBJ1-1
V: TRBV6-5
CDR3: CASSYGDSGDTEAFF

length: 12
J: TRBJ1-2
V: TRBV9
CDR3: CASSAGQYGYTF

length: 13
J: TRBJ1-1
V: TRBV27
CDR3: CASSFQSGTEAFF

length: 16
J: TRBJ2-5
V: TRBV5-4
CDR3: CASSSAGGPSQETQYF

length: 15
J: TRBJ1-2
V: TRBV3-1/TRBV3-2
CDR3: CASSQGVGLTYGYTF

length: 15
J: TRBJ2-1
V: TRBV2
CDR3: CASRTGLGAYNEQFF

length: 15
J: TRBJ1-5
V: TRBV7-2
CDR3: CASSLDGGKYQPQHF

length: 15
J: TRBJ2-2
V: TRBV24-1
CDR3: CATSDRWWDTGELFF

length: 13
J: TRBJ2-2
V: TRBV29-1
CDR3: CSVVQGGTGELFF

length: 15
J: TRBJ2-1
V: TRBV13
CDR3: CASRTRGGNSNEQFF

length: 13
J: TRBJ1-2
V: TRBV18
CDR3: CASSPNSGDGYTF

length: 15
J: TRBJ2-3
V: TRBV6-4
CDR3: CASSDQPSGADTQYF

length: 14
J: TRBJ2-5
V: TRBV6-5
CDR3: CASSFSIVQETQYF

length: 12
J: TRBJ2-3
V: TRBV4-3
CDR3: CASSQVPDTQYF

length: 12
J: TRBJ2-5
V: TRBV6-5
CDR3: CASRAYQETQYF

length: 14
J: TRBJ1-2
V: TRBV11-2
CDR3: CASTRARGDYGYTF

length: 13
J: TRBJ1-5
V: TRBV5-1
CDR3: CASSTGGNQPQHF

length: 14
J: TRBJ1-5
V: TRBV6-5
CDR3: CANLRGRGNQPQHF

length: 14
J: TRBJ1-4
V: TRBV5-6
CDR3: CASSLTGPDEKLFF

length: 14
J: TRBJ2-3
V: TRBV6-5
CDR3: CASHQGQTTDTQYF

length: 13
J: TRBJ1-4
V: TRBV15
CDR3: CATSTSLGEKLFF

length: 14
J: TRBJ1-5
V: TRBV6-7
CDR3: CARARRLLNQPQHF

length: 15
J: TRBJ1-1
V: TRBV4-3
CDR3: CASSQAHRMNTEAFF